This T cell receptor beta chain was identified in a study of blood T cells in healthy people across ages. Together with a sample-barcoded 5' primer, a J-beta primer mix was included in a second PCR lasting roughly 6 to 12 cycles. Each cDNA molecule was tagged by a template-switch adaptor that had 12 random nucleotides. TCRdb called the 5' RACE reads again in MiXCR, with one record for every CDR3 protein. The sample consists of roughly 1,000,000 distinct CDR3 sequences, roughly 24% of them appearing once. The CDR3 has 12 amino acids. Germline CDR1 MDHEN, CDR2 SYDVKM. V lost 11 bases to trimming and J lost 4 bases, with 12 bases between them. This clonotype was counted between two and nine times. Staff drew approximately 9.7 milliliters of peripheral blood from each donor. This sample also belongs to another study, concerning T cells of mothers and their children. That report adds: With the M1S primer of the second PCR, sample barcodes and 2-4 random nucleotides were added. Normalized overlap was always slightly, never significantly, higher in related than unrelated mother-child pairs.

Sequencing was performed on blood. The clonotype comes from a girl aged 2 to 9 in good health. This chain uses TRBV28 with TRBJ2-4; a weak D match, TRBD1 (5 bases). The CDR3 loop reads CAAGQGKNIQYF. As DNA, the CDR3 is TGTGCCGCCGGGCAGGGTAAAAACATTCAGTACTTC.